This paragraph reports one T cell receptor beta chain. Antigen specificity is unknown. The CDR3 is 14 residues long. V lost 4 bases to trimming and J lost 5 bases; unmatched junction nucleotides: 10. The germline V gene has CDR1 SQVTM and CDR2 ANQGSEA. About 10^5 naive or memory CD4+ cells were cultured with CEF peptides for about nine days. Profiled with immunoSEQ multiplex PCR; TCRdb holds only in-frame clones, not every one. Of approximately 36,000 clones listed, 70% to 85% are singletons. The data were obtained in a study of CD4 T cells in relation to SARS-CoV-2 and coronaviruses. On the study more broadly: Convalescent patients had median age 38.5 years, range roughly 20 to 80.

Study conclusions and caveats: Pre-pandemic and post-infection samples never came from the same donor.

The V and J genes are TRBV29-1 and TRBJ2-5, with 7 bases fitting TRBD2. This receptor was identified in an adult with COVID-19. The sample comprised naive CD4+ T cells from PBMCs, cultured in vitro. As for subset: naive CD4+ T cells isolated by negative enrichment. The CDR3 DNA is TGCAGCGTTGTAGGCGGGAGTGTCGGCGAGACCCAGTACTTC. Protein: CSVVGGSVGETQYF.